The present entry profiles one T cell receptor beta chain with its context. The antigen remains undetermined. These data belong to a study of T cell repertoires in cytomegalovirus infection. V lost 0 bases, J lost 6 bases, and 15 bases lay in between. CDR1 is LNHNV and CDR2 is YYDKDF in the germline V gene (reference sequence). CDR3 length: 15 amino acids. Via MiXCR, TCRdb re-called the reads, giving one row per CDR3 protein. The table lists around 500,000 distinct CDR3 sequences, roughly 42% of them singletons. The clonotype was recovered from a human donor in good health (CMV status not recorded). Some clones in this sample may be carry-over from other donors' samples. This chain connects TRBV15 to TRBJ2-7; D is perhaps TRBD1 or TRBD2 (5 bases each). The specimen was cultured PBMCs, collected from culture after CMV antigen stimulation. The CDR3 loop reads CATSRDGTPKREQYF. The CDR3 DNA sequence: TGTGCCACCAGCAGAGACGGGACCCCAAAGCGCGAGCAGTACTTC. The variable domain in full, with the rest retrieved from reference TRBV15 and TRBJ2-7, is DAMVIQNPRYQVTQFGKPVTLSCSQTLNHNVMYWYQQKSSQAPKLLFHYYDKDFNNEADTPDNFQSRRPNTSFCFLDIRSPGLGDTAMYLCATSRDGTPKREQYFGPGTRLTVT.